This T cell receptor (beta chain) emerged from a study of PD-L1 blockade in urothelial cancer. Study context: Blood underwent analysis 3 weeks (second dose) and 6 weeks after treatment began. Blood-derived samples held a median approximately 140,000 T cells.

The time point denotes: pretreatment peripheral blood. The cohort comprised individuals with locally advanced or metastatic urothelial carcinoma. Peripheral blood mononuclear cells were collected from every patient before and during treatment, yielding between 1 and 8 samples per patient. Per germline, CDR1 SGHDT and CDR2 YYEEEE. CDR3 length: 15 residues. Trimming removed 4 bases from V and 4 bases from J, with 14 bases in between. The assay was immunoSEQ multiplex PCR, and TCRdb's table has in-frame clones only and misses some. The profile shows tens of thousands of clones, approximately 84% of them singletons.

This chain uses TRBV5-6 with TRBJ1-4; D gene ambiguous. The receptor was derived from a man aged 60 to 75 with urothelial cancer. Sequenced material: PBMCs, taken around atezolizumab (anti-PD-L1) treatment. CDR3 bases: TGTGCCAGCAGCCTGCTGTGGGAGAATAATGAAAAACTGTTTTTT. This sequence encodes CASSLLWENNEKLFF.